This entry features one T cell receptor (beta chain) sequence. CDR1 and CDR2 from the germline V gene are MNHNS and SASEGT. The CDR3 loop spans 15 amino acids. V was clipped by 2 bases and J by 1 base, with 9 bases between them. This specimen comes from a study of blood T cell repertoires in COVID-19. Study in general: Samples taken during acute and convalescent COVID-19 were collected in the United States, Italy and Spain. The analysed material was cDNA or gDNA that came from T cells, B-cell-depleted T cells, or PBMCs.

Authors' processing steps: Amplification of reference gene primers was used by the study to estimate nucleated cell counts. Clones were read by immunoSEQ multiplex PCR, and TCRdb kept only the in-frame ones, dropping some. V, J and clone size reflect that table, while D and trimming were determined from the DNA. The repertoire consists of 250,000 to 400,000 clones, with around 87% occurring once and the leading ten covering 1%. The sequenced material came from peripheral blood. The V and J genes are TRBV6-1 and TRBJ1-5, with D uncertain. The source is a man in his fifties with active or convalescent COVID-19. The CDR3 is CASSEPLESNQPQHF. DNA of the CDR3: TGTGCCAGCAGTGAACCCCTAGAGAGCAATCAGCCCCAGCATTTT.